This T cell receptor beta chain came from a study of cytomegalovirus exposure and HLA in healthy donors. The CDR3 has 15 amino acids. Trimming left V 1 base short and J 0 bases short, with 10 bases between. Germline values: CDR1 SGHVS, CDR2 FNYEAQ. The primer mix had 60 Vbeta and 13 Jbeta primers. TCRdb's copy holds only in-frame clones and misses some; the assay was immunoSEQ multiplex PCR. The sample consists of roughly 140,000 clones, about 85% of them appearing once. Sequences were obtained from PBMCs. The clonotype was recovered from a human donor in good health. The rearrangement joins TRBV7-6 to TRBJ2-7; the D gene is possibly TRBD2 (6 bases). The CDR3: CASSLESGSSYEQYF. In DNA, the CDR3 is TGTGCCAGCAGCTTAGAGTCCGGGAGCTCCTACGAGCAGTACTTC.